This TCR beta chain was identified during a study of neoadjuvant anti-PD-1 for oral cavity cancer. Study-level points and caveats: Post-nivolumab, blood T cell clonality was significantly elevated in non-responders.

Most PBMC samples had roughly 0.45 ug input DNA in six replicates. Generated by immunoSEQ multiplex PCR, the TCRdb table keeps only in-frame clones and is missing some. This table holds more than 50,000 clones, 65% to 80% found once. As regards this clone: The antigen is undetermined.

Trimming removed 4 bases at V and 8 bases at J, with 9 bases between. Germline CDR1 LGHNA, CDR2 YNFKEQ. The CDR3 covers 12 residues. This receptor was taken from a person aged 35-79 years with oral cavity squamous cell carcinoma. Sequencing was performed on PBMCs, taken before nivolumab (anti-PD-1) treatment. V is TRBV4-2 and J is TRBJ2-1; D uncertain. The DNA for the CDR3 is TGTGCCAGCAGCCTAGATGAGGATGAGCAGTTCTTC. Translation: CASSLDEDEQFF.